Below, one TCR beta chain is given with its context. The assay was immunoSEQ multiplex PCR, and TCRdb's table has in-frame clones only and misses some. The sample records 60,000 to 75,000 clones, about 92% being singletons. The data derive from a study of T cells after somatic rescue of genetic block. The sequence was obtained from a middle-aged man. The sample taken for sequencing was peripheral blood mononuclear cells (PBMCs).

The CDR3 coding sequence is TGCGCCAGCAGCCAAGACCCGGGACAGGTCTACGAGCAGTACTTC. Its translation is CASSQDPGQVYEQYF. The rearrangement joins TRBV4-3 to TRBJ2-7, with 8 nucleotides matching TRBD1. The CDR3 is 15 residues long. The germline CDR1 and CDR2 sequences are LGHNA and YSLEER. V gave up 0 bases and J gave up 3 bases; unmatched junction bases: 4.